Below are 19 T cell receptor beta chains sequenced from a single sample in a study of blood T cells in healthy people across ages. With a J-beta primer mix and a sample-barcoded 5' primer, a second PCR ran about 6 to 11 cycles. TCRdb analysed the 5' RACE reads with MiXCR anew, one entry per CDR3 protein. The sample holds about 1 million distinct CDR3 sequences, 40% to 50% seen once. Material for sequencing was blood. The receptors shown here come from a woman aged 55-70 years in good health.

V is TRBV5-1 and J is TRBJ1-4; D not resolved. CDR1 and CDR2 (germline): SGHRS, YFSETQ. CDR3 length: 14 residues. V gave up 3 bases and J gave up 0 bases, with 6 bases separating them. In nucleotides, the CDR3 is TGCGCCAGCAGCTGCAGAGCAACTAATGAAAAACTGTTTTTT. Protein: CASSCRATNEKLFF.

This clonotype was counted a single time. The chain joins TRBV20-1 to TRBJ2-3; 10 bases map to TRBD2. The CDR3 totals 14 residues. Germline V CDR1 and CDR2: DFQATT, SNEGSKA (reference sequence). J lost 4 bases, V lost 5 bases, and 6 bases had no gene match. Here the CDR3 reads CSAAKAGGPDTQYF. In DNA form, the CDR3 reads TGCAGTGCTGCCAAAGCGGGAGGGCCAGATACGCAGTATTTT.

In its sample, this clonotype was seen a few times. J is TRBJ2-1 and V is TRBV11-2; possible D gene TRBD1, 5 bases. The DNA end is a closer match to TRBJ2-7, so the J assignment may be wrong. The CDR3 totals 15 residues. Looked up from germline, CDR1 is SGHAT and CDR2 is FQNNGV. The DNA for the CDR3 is TGTGCCAGCAGCTTAGATCTGCAGGGTCCCTACGAGCAGTACTTC. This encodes CASSLDLQGPYEQYF.

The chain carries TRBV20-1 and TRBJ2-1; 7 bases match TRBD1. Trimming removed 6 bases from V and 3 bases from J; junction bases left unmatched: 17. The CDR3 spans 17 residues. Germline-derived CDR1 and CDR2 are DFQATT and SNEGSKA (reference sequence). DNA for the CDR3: TGCAGTGCCAAACCAACAGGGGTCGTAATTATCTACAATGAGCAGTTCTTC. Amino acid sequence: CSAKPTGVVIIYNEQFF.

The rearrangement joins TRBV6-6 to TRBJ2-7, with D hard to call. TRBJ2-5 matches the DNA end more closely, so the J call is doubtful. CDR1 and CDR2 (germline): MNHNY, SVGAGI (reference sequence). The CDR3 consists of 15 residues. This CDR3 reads CAIHRSGAPQETQYF. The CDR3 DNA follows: TGTGCCATCCATCGTAGTGGCGCGCCTCAAGAGACCCAGTACTTC.

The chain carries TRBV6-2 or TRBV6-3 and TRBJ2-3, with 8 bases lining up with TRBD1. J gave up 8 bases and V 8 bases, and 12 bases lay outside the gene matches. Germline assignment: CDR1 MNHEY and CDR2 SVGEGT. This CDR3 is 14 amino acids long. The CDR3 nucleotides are TGTGCCAGCCGCCCCGTCAGGGGGCGGGGTACGCAGTATTTT. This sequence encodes CASRPVRGRGTQYF.

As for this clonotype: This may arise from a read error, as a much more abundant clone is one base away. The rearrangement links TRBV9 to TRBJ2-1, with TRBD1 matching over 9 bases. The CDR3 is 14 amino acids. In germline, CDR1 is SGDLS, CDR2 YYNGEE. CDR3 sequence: CAGSVEQGAHEQFF. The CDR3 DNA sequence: TGTGCCGGCAGCGTAGAACAGGGGGCGCATGAGCAGTTCTTC. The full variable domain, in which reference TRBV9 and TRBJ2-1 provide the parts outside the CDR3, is DSGVTQTPKHLITATGQRVTLRCSPRSGDLSVYWYQQSLDQGLQFLIQYYNGEERAKGNILERFSAQQFPDLHSELNLSSLELGDSALYFCAGSVEQGAHEQFFGPGTRLTVL.

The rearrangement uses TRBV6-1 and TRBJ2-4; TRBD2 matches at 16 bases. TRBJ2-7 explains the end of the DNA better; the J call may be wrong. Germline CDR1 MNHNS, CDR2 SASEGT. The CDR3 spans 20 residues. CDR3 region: CASSEATGTSGREVPYEQYF. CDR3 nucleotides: TGTGCCAGCAGTGAAGCGACCGGGACTAGCGGGAGGGAGGTGCCCTACGAGCAGTACTTC.

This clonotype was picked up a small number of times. CDR3 in amino acids: CASKLWGEGNGSPLHF. For the CDR3, the DNA is TGTGCCAGCAAGCTATGGGGAGAGGGGAATGGTTCACCCCTCCACTTT. The rearrangement uses TRBV28 and TRBJ1-6; D is perhaps TRBD1 (5 bases). The CDR3 has 16 residues. The germline V gene encodes CDR1 MDHEN and CDR2 SYDVKM. The ends were cut back, 7 bases at V and 9 bases at J, with 22 bases in the middle.

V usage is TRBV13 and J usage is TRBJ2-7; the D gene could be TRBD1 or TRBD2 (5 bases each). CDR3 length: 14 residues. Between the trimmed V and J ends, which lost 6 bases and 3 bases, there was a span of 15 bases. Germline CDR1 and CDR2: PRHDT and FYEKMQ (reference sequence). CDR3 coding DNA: TGTGCCAGCAGAAAAGCCGGGACGAACTACGAGCAGTACTTC. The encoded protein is CASRKAGTNYEQYF. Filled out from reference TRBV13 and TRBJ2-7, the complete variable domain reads AAGVIQSPRHLIKEKRETATLKCYPIPRHDTVYWYQQGPGQDPQFLISFYEKMQSDKGSIPDRFSAQQFSDYHSELNMSSLELGDSALYFCASRKAGTNYEQYFGPGTRLTVT.

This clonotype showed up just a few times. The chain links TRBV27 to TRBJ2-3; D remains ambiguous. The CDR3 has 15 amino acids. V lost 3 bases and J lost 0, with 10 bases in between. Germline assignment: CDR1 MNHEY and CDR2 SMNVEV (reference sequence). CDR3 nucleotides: TGTGCCAGCAGTTTCTTGGCGGATAGCACAGATACGCAGTATTTT. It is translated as CASSFLADSTDTQYF.

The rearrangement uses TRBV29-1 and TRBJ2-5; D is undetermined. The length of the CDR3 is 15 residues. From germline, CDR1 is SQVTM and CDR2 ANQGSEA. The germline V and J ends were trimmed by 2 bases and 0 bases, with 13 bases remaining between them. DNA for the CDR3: TGCAGCGTTGAAAGGGCAACTTGGTACCAAGAGACCCAGTACTTC. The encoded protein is CSVERATWYQETQYF.

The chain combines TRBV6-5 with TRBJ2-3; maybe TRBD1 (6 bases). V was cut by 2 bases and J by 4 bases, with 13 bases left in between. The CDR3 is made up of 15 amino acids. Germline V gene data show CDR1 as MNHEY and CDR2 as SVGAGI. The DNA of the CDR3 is TGTGCCAGCAGTTACGGGCCCTGGACAGCAGATACGCAGTATTTT. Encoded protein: CASSYGPWTADTQYF.

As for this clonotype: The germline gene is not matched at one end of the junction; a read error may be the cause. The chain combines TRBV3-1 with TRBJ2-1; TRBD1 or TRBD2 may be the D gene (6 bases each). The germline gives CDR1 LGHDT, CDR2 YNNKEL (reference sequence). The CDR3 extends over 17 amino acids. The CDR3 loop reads CAGSPQGGLSSYNEQFF. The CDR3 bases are TGTGCCGGCAGCCCACAAGGGGGACTTAGCTCCTACAATGAGCAGTTCTTC.

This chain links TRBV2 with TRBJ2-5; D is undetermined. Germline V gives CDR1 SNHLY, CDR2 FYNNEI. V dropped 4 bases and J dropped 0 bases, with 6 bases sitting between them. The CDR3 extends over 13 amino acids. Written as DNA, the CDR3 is TGTGCCAGCAGTGTAGTAGACCAAGAGACCCAGTACTTC. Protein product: CASSVVDQETQYF.

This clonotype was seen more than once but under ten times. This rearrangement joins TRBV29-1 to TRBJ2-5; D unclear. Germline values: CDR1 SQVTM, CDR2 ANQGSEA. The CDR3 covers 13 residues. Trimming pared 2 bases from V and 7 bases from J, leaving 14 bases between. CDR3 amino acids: CSVEMRLGRTQYF. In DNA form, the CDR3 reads TGCAGCGTTGAAATGAGGCTGGGCAGGACCCAGTACTTC.

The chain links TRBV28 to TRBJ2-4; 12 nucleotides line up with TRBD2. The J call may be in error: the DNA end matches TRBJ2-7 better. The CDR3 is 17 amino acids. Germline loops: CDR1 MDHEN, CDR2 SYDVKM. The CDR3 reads CASSLRTSGRRDYEQYF. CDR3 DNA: TGTGCCAGCAGTTTGAGAACTAGCGGGAGGCGGGACTACGAGCAGTACTTC.

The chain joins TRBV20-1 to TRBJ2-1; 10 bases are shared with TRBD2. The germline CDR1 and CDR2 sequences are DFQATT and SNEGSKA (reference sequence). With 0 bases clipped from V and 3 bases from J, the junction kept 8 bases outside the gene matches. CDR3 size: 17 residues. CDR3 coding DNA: TGCAGTGCTAGAGATCGACCGGGACTAGCGAGCTACAATGAGCAGTTCTTC. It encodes CSARDRPGLASYNEQFF.

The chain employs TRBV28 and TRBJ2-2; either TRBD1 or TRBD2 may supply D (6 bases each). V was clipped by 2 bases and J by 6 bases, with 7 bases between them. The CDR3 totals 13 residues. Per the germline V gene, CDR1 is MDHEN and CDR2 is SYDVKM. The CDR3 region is CASSLGGPGELFF. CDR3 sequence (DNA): TGTGCCAGCAGTTTAGGGGGGCCCGGGGAGCTGTTTTTT.